A single sample gave rise to the 3 T cell receptor beta chains below, sequenced in a study of T cells in Graves' hyperthyroidism and ophthalmopathy. The TCR beta CDR3 regions underwent amplification using RNA transcripts as the source. The HTBI primer set drove a first-round RT-PCR of the TCR CDR3. TCRdb called the multiplex PCR reads again in MiXCR, with one record for every CDR3 protein. The top ten hold 15% of the sample, which has roughly 380,000 distinct CDR3 sequences, over 15% seen once. Input material: blood. Receptors were obtained from a middle-aged woman with Graves' ophthalmopathy.

This clonotype was seen ten or more times. The rearrangement links TRBV6-5 to TRBJ2-5, with D perhaps TRBD1 (5 bases). Trimming left V 2 bases short and J 1 base short, with 20 bases between. Looked up from germline, CDR1 is MNHEY and CDR2 is SVGAGI. The CDR3 covers 18 residues. The CDR3: CASSYPGSLTRSQETQYF. In DNA, the CDR3 is TGTGCCAGCAGTTACCCAGGGTCACTGACCAGATCCCAAGAGACCCAGTACTTC.

Many counts were recorded for this clonotype. CDR3 region: CASSRRAVNHEQYF. The DNA of the CDR3 is TGTGCCAGCAGTCGGAGGGCCGTTAATCACGAGCAGTACTTC. This sequence joins TRBV27 and TRBJ2-7; tentatively, D is TRBD2 (6 bases). This CDR3 comprises 14 residues. The V end lost 5 bases, the J end lost 5 bases, and 16 bases lay between the germline ends. CDR1 MNHEY and CDR2 SMNVEV come from the germline V gene (reference sequence).

This clonotype was picked up many times. The V and J genes are TRBV28 and TRBJ2-7; 9 bases align to TRBD1. The trim removed 6 bases at V and 6 bases at J, leaving 15 bases unmatched. The length of the CDR3 is 16 residues. Germline loops: CDR1 MDHEN, CDR2 SYDVKM. DNA for the CDR3: TGTGCCAGCAGCCCGACAGGGGGAATCTGGACGGCCGAGCAGTACTTC. Amino acid sequence: CASSPTGGIWTAEQYF.